The T cell receptor (beta chain) under discussion was sequenced for a study of T cell repertoires in cytomegalovirus infection. The wider study: Public TCR beta signatures marked donors with CMV infection and the matching HLA.

The CDR3 has 15 residues. With 4 bases removed from V and 3 bases from J, the gap between germline ends came to 16 bases. The V gene's germline CDR1 is MDHEN and CDR2 SYDVKM. General study points: CMV-specific TCR beta clonotypes restricted by HLA-C were the ones dominating the ex vivo response.

MiXCR was run by TCRdb on the reads, yielding one entry per CDR3 protein. Of about 160,000 distinct CDR3 sequences listed, 15% to 20% are singletons. With respect to this clonotype: The target antigen is unknown.

The sequenced sample was CD8+ T cells from PBMCs. The rearrangement uses TRBV28 and TRBJ2-7; D is uncertain. This TCR was recovered from a human donor in good health (CMV status not recorded). Some clones in this sample may be carry-over from other donors' samples. In DNA, the CDR3 is TGTGCCAGCAGTTGGGTTAGAAGATCCGTCTACGAGCAGTACTTC. Its translation is CASSWVRRSVYEQYF.